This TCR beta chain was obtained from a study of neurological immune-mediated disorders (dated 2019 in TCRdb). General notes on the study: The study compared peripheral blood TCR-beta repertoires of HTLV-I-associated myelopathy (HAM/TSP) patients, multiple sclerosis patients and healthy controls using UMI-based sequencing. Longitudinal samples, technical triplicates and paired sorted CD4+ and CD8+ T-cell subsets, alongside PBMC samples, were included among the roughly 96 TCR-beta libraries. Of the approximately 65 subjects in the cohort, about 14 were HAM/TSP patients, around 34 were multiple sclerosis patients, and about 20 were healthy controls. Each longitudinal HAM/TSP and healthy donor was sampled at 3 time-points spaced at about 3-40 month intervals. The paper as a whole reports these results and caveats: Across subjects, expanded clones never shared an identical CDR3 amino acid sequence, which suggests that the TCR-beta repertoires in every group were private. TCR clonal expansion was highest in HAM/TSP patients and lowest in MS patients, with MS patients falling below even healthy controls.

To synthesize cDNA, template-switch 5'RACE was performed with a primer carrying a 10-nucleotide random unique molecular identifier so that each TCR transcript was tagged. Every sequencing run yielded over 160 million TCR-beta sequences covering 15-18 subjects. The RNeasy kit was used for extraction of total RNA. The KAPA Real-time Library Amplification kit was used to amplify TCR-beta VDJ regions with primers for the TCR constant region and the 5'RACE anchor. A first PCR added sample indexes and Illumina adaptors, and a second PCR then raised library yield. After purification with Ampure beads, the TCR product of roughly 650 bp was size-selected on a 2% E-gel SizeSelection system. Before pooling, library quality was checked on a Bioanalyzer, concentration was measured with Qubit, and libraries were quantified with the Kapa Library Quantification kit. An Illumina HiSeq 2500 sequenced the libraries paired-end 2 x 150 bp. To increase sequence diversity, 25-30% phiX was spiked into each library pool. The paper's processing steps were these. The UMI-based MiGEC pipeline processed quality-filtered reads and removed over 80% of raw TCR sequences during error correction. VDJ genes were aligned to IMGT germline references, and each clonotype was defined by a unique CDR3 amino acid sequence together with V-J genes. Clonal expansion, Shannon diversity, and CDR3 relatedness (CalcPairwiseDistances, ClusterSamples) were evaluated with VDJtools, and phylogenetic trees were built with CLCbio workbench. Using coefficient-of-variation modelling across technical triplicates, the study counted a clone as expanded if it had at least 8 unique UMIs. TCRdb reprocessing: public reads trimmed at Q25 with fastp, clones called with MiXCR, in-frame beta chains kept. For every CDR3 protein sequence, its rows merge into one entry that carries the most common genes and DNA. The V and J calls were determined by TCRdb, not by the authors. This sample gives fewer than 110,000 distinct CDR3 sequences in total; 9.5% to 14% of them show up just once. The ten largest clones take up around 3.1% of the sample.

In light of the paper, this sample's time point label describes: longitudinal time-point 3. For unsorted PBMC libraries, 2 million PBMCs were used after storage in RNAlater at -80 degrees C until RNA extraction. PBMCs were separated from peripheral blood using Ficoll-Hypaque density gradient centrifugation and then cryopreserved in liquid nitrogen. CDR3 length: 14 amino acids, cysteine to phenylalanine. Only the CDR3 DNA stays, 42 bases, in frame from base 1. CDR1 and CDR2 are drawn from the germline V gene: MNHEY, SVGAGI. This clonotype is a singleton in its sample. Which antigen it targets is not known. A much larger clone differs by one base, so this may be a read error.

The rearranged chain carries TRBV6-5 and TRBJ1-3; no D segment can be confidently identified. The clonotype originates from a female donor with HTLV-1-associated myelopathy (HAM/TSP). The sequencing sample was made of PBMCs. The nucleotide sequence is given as TGTGCCAACAGTTACGGGATGCCTGGAAACACCATATATTTT. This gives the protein CANSYGMPGNTIYF.